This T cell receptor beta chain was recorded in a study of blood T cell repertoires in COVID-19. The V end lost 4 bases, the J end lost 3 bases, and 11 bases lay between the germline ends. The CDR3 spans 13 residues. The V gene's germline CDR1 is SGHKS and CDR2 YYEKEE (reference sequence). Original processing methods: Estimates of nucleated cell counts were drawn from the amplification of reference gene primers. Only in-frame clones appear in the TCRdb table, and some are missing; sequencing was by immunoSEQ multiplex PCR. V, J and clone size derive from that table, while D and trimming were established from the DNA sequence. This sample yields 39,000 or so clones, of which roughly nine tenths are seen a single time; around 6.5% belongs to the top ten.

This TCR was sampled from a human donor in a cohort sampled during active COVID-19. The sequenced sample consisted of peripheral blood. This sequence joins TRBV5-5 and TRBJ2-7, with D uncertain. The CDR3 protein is CASSESFNYEQYF. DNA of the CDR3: TGTGCCAGCAGCGAGTCTTTTAACTACGAGCAGTACTTC.